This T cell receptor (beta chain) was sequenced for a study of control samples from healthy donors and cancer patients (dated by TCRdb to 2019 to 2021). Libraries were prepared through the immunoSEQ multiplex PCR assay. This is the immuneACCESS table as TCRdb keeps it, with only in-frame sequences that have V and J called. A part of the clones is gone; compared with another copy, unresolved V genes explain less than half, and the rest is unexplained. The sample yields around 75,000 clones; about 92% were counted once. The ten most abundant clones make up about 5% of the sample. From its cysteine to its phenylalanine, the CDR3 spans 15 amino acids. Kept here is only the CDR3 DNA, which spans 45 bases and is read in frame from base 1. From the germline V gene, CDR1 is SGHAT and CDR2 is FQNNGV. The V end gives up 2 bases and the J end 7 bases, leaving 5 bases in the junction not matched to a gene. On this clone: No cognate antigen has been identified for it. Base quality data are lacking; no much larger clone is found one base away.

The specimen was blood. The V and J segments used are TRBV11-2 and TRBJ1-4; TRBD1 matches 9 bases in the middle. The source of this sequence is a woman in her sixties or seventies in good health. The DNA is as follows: TGTGCCAGCAGCTTATTTGGACAGGGGAGTGAAAAACTGTTTTTT. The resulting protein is CASSLFGQGSEKLFF.